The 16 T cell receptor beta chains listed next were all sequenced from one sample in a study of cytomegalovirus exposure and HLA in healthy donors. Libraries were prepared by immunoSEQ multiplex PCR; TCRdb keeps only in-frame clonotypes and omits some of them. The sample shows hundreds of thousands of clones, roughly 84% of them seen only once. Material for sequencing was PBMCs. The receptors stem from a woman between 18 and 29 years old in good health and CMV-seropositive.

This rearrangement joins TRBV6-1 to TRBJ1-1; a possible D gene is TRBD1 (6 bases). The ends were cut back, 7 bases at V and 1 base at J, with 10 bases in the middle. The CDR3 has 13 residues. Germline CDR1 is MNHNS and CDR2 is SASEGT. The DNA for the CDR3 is TGTGCCAGCACACACAGGGCGAACACTGAAGCTTTCTTT. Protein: CASTHRANTEAFF.

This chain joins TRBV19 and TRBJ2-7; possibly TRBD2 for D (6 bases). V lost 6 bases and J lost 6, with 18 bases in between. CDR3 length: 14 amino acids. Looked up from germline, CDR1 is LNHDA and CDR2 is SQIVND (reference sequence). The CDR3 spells CASRLGLGVGEQYF. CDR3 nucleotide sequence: TGTGCCAGTAGACTGGGACTTGGGGTCGGCGAGCAGTACTTC.

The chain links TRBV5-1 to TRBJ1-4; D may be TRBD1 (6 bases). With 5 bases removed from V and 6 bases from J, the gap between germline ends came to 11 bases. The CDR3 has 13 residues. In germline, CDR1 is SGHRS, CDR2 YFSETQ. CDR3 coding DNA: TGCGCCAGCAGACTACAGGGAGATGAAAAACTGTTTTTT. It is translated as CASRLQGDEKLFF.

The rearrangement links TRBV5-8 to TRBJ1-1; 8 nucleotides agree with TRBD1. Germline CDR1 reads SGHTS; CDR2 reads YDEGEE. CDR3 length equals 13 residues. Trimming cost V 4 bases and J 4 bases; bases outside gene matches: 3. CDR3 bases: TGTGCCAGCAGCCGCAGGGGGCCCACTGAAGCTTTCTTT. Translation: CASSRRGPTEAFF.

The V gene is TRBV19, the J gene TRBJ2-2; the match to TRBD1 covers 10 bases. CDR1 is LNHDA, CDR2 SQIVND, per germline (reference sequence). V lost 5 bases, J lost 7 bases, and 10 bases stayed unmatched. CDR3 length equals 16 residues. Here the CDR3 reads CASSLGTGVGIGELFF. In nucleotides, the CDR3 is TGTGCCAGTAGTCTCGGGACAGGGGTCGGAATCGGGGAGCTGTTTTTT.

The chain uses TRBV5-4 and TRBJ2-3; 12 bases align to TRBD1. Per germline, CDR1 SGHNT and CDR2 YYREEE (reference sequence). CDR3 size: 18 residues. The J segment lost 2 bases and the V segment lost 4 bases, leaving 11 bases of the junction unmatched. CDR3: CASSPGTGGFRNTDTQYF. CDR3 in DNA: TGTGCCAGCAGCCCCGGGACAGGGGGCTTTCGGAACACAGATACGCAGTATTTT. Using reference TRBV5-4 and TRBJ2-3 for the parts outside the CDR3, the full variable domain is ETGVTQSPTHLIKTRGQQVTLRCSSQSGHNTVSWYQQALGQGPQFIFQYYREEENGRGNFPPRFSGLQFPNYSSELNVNALELDDSALYLCASSPGTGGFRNTDTQYFGPGTRLTVL.

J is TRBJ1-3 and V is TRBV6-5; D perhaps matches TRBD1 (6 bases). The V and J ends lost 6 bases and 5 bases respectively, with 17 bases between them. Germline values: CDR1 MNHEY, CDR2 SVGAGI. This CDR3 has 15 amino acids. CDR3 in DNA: TGTGCCAGCAGCCGCAGGGGAGAAAATCGAAACACCATATATTTT. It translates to CASSRRGENRNTIYF.

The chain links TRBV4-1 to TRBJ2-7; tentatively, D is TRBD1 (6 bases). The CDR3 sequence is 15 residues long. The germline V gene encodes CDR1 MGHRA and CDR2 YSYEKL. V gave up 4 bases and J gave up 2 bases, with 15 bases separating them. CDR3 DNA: TGCGCCAGCAGCCGTTTGACAGGAGGTACCTACGAGCAGTACTTC. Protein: CASSRLTGGTYEQYF.

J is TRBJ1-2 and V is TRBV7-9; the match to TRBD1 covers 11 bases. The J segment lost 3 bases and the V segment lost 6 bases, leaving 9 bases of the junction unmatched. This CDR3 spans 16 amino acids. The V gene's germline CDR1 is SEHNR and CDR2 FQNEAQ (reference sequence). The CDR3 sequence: CASSQSRTGGYYGYTF. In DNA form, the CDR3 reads TGTGCCAGCAGTCAATCCAGGACAGGGGGCTACTATGGCTACACCTTC.

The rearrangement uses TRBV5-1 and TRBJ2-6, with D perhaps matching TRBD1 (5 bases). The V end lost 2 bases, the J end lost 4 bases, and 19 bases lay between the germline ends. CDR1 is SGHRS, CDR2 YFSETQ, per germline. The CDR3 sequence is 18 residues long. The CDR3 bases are TGCGCCAGCAGCTTCATTTTCCAGGGCGGCACCGGGGCCAACGTCCTGACTTTC. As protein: CASSFIFQGGTGANVLTF. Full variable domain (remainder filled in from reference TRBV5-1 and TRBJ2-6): KAGVTQTPRYLIKTRGQQVTLSCSPISGHRSVSWYQQTPGQGLQFLFEYFSETQRNKGNFPGRFSGRQFSNSRSEMNVSTLELGDSALYLCASSFIFQGGTGANVLTFGAGSRLTVL.

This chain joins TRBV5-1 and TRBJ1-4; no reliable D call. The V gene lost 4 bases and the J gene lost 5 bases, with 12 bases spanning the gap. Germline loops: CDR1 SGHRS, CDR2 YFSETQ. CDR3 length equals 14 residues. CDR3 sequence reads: CASSPLMANEKLFF. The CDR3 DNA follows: TGCGCCAGCAGCCCGTTGATGGCCAATGAAAAACTGTTTTTT.

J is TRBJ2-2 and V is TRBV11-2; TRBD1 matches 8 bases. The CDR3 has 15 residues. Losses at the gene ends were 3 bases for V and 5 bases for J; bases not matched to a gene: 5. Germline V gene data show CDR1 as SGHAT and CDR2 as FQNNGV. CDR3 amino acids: CASSLRQGATGELFF. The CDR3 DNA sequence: TGTGCCAGCAGCTTGAGGCAGGGGGCAACCGGGGAGCTGTTTTTT.

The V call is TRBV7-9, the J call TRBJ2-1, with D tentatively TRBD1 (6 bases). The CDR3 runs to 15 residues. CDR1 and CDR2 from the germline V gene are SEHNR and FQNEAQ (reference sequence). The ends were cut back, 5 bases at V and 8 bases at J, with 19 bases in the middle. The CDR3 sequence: CASSQGPAPGDEQFF. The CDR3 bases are TGTGCCAGCAGCCAAGGGCCAGCCCCAGGGGATGAGCAGTTCTTC. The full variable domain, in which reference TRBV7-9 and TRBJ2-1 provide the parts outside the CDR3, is DTGVSQNPRHKITKRGQNVTFRCDPISEHNRLYWYRQTLGQGPEFLTYFQNEAQLEKSRLLSDRFSAERPKGSFSTLEIQRTEQGDSAMYLCASSQGPAPGDEQFFGPGTRLTVL.

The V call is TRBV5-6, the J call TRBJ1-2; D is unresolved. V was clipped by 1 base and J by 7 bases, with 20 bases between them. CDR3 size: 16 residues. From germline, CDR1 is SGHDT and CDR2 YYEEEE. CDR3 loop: CASSLSQAGRSFGYTF. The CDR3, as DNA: TGTGCCAGCAGCTTGAGTCAGGCGGGAAGGTCGTTTGGCTACACCTTC.

This chain's CDR3 is CSVAGGNNEQFF. CDR3 bases: TGCAGCGTTGCTGGAGGGAACAATGAGCAGTTCTTC. The chain couples TRBV29-1 to TRBJ2-1; a weak D match, TRBD2 (6 bases). Trimming cost V 4 bases and J 5 bases, with 9 bases left between them. The CDR3 length is 12 residues. Germline CDR1 reads SQVTM; CDR2 reads ANQGSEA.

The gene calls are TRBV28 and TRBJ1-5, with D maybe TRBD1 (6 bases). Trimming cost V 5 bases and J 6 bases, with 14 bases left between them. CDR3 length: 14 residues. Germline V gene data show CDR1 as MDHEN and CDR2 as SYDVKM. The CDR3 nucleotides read TGTGCCAGCAGTCCACGACAGGATGGTCAGCCCCAGCATTTT. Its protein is CASSPRQDGQPQHF.